This T cell receptor (beta chain) was found in a study of sequential checkpoint blockade in melanoma. Study summary: Patients were randomized 1:1 to nivolumab-then-ipilimumab or ipilimumab-then-nivolumab first-line.

The CDR3 spans 19 residues. Germline loops: CDR1 MNHEY, CDR2 SMNVEV (reference sequence). The V and J ends lost 5 bases and 3 bases respectively, with 27 bases between them. Treatment described: randomized to nivolumab then ipilimumab (arm A) or the reverse (arm B). This clone was observed once. TCRdb's copy holds only in-frame clones and misses some; the assay was immunoSEQ multiplex PCR. The sample holds tens of thousands of clones, 88% seen once. The TCR was taken from a human donor with melanoma. This sequence joins TRBV27 and TRBJ2-3; possible D gene TRBD2, 5 bases. Material: CD8+ T cells sorted from blood (inferred from file names), obtained from a patient given nivolumab and ipilimumab in sequence. The DNA for the CDR3 is TGTGCCAGCAGTCCGAACCCCGGACTTCTTTCTTACCCAACAGATACGCAGTATTTT. Its translation is CASSPNPGLLSYPTDTQYF.